The entry below describes one T cell receptor (beta chain). No antigen is known for it. This record comes from a study of shared clonotypes between healthy human individuals. Overall study: Those who served as donors were a couple of women and three men between the ages of 18 and 49. Whole-study results and caveats: The genetic and exposure-history diversity represented was limited by few donors. Sharing across four donors was highest in naive CD4 (roughly 5%) and lowest in memory CD8 (roughly 0.4%).

Produced via immunoSEQ multiplex PCR; TCRdb's table is partial and in-frame only. This sample has under 650,000 clones, with 90% to 97% found just once. CD4+ cell separation produced CD45RA+ naive and CD45RA-negative memory subsets. The V end lost 4 bases, the J end lost 7 bases, and 16 bases lay between the germline ends. The CDR3 has 14 residues. Germline CDR1 SNHLY, CDR2 FYNNEI. The receptor was isolated from a woman aged 25 to 39 in good health. Sample: naive CD4+ T cells sorted from blood. As for subset: CD45RA+ positively selected. J is TRBJ1-1 and V is TRBV2, with a tentative D call TRBD1 (5 bases). CDR3 coding DNA: TGTGCCAGCAGTGGGGGGGTAGGCGTGAATGAAGCTTTCTTT. It specifies CASSGGVGVNEAFF.